A single sample gave rise to the 27 T cell receptor beta chains below, sequenced in a study of CD8+CD57+ T cells in acquired aplastic anemia. Profiling that covered TCR beta VDJ and CDR3 relied on genomic DNA as its template. TCRdb called the reads again in MiXCR, with one record for every CDR3 protein. The sample lists 400,000 to 450,000 distinct CDR3 sequences, just under 70% occurring once. Material: sorted CD4+, CD8+, or CD8+CD57+ T cells (not recorded which) from PBMCs. The receptors here all came from a human donor in good health, serving as a control.

This chain uses TRBV12-3 or TRBV12-4 with TRBJ2-3; D remains unclear. Trimming removed 4 bases from V and 1 base from J, with 3 bases in between. The CDR3 is 12 residues long. CDR3 protein: CASSWGTDTQYF. For the CDR3, the DNA is TGTGCCAGCAGTTGGGGCACAGATACGCAGTATTTT.

The CDR3 loop reads CASGFGNSPLHF. DNA for the CDR3: TGTGCTAGTGGTTTCGGGAATTCACCCCTCCACTTT. The rearrangement joins TRBV12-5 to TRBJ1-6, with D hard to call. There are 12 residues in the CDR3. The germline V and J ends were trimmed by 3 bases and 7 bases, with 4 bases remaining between them. The germline V gene encodes CDR1 LGHNT and CDR2 FRNRAP.

This rearrangement joins TRBV29-1 to TRBJ2-7, with TRBD2 matching over 7 bases. The CDR3 loop spans 14 amino acids. Trimming removed 6 bases from V and 2 bases from J; junction bases left unmatched: 10. Germline lookup yields CDR1 SQVTM and CDR2 ANQGSEA. The CDR3 nucleotides are TGCAGCGTGCGCGGGGAGGGGAGCGCCTACGAGCAGTACTTC. This translates into CSVRGEGSAYEQYF.

V gene TRBV3-1 combines with J gene TRBJ1-2; no firm D call. Between the trimmed V and J ends, which lost 1 base and 7 bases, there was a span of 7 bases. The CDR3 spans 12 residues. The V gene's germline CDR1 is LGHDT and CDR2 YNNKEL (reference sequence). CDR3 in amino acids: CASSQAGFGYTF. The CDR3 coding sequence is TGTGCCAGCAGCCAAGCGGGATTTGGCTACACCTTC.

This clonotype has a count of ten or more. CDR3 bases: TGTGCCAGCAGCGACCCTGTGGGCAGAAGCTATGGCTACACCTTC. This translates into CASSDPVGRSYGYTF. The gene calls are TRBV7-9 and TRBJ1-2, with D hard to call. Germline CDR1 reads SEHNR; CDR2 reads FQNEAQ (reference sequence). The V end lost 5 bases, the J end lost 4 bases, and 17 bases lay between the germline ends. The CDR3 contains 15 residues.

The rearrangement uses TRBV20-1 and TRBJ2-7; 7 nucleotides agree with TRBD2. Germline-derived CDR1 and CDR2 are DFQATT and SNEGSKA (reference sequence). There are 14 residues in the CDR3. V trimming: 6 bases; J trimming: 1 base; junction bases outside the gene matches: 9. CDR3 region: CSASRLGGSYEQYF. The CDR3 coding sequence is TGCAGTGCCAGCCGCCTGGGGGGGTCCTACGAGCAGTACTTC.

This clonotype was recorded many times. V and J are TRBV6-6 and TRBJ1-1; 9 bases match TRBD1. After removal of 6 bases from V and 1 base from J, the junction contained 6 bases not matched to a gene. Per the germline V gene, CDR1 is MNHNY and CDR2 is SVGAGI (reference sequence). The CDR3 has 15 amino acids. The CDR3 here is CASSGQGRENTEAFF. CDR3 bases: TGTGCCAGCAGCGGACAGGGGAGGGAGAACACTGAAGCTTTCTTT.

For this clonotype: Likely a read error: the CDR3 ends without its conserved phenylalanine or tryptophan. The DNA is left out, because the CDR3 cannot be placed on it with certainty; the CDR3 is given as TCRdb lists it. The genes are TRBV7-3 and TRBJ1-2; TRBD1 is the table's D call and was not checked against the DNA. The CDR3 numbers 13 amino acids, ends counted. Germline V gene sequence: CDR1 SGHTA, CDR2 FQGTGA. CDR3 loop: CASSIPGAGEETQ.

This clonotype showed up many times. The gene calls are TRBV5-4 and TRBJ2-7, with 7 nucleotides matching TRBD2. Germline loops: CDR1 SGHNT, CDR2 YYREEE (reference sequence). The CDR3 has 12 residues. J lost 6 bases, V lost 4 bases, and 4 bases had no gene match. The CDR3 DNA reads TGTGCCAGCAGCCCCGGGAGGAGCGAGCAGTACTTC. Translation gives CASSPGRSEQYF.

The CDR3 loop is CASSQAAVPAEQFF. For the CDR3, the DNA is TGCGCCAGCAGCCAAGCCGCAGTACCTGCTGAGCAGTTCTTC. The chain couples TRBV4-1 to TRBJ2-1; D remains ambiguous. The CDR3 covers 14 residues. Deletions cut 1 base from V and 9 bases from J, with 13 bases between. The germline V gene has CDR1 MGHRA and CDR2 YSYEKL.

A note on this clonotype: The DNA is omitted, as the CDR3 cannot be located on it reliably, and the CDR3 follows TCRdb's listing. The rearrangement uses TRBV7-3 and TRBJ2-7; the DNA was not compared with TRBD1, the D call given in the table. Germline loops: CDR1 SGHTA, CDR2 FQGTGA. Termini included, the CDR3 measures 13 amino acids. The CDR3 is CATSFGRGATHHF.

The chain recombines TRBV9 with TRBJ2-3, with 9 bases matching TRBD2. V shed 3 bases and J 13 bases; nucleotides not matched to a gene: 15. Germline CDR1 SGDLS, CDR2 YYNGEE. CDR3 length equals 15 residues. The CDR3 reads CASSATSGQVTDKYF. The CDR3 DNA reads as TGTGCCAGCAGCGCGACTAGCGGCCAAGTCACAGATAAGTATTTT.

This clonotype was picked up one time. V is TRBV7-2 and J is TRBJ1-3, with D hard to call. Germline assignment: CDR1 SGHTA and CDR2 FQGNSA. There are 15 residues in the CDR3. Trimming took off 5 bases at V and 6 bases at J, with 17 bases between the two ends. As DNA, the CDR3 is TGTGCCAGCAGCCCTACAACGAACGCGACAAACACCATATATTTT. Amino acids: CASSPTTNATNTIYF.

Turning to this clonotype: The missing conserved phenylalanine or tryptophan at the end of this CDR3 makes a read error likely. The V and J genes are TRBV15 and TRBJ2-6; 8 bases align to TRBD1. The CDR3 extends over 15 amino acids. The V gene's germline CDR1 is LNHNV and CDR2 YYDKDF (reference sequence). Written as DNA, the CDR3 is TGTGCCACCAGCAGACAGGGGGCTGGGGCCAACGCCCTGACTCTC. Protein sequence: CATSRQGAGANALTL.

This clonotype is a singleton in its sample. This chain joins TRBV20-1 and TRBJ2-3; D remains unclear. CDR3 length: 14 residues. Germline CDR1 and CDR2: DFQATT and SNEGSKA (reference sequence). Trimming pared 4 bases from V and 6 bases from J, leaving 17 bases between. In DNA form, the CDR3 reads TGCAGTGCTATAGTGGTCTTGGGCCAGGATACGCAGTATTTT. Protein product: CSAIVVLGQDTQYF.

V usage is TRBV5-1 and J usage is TRBJ2-5, with 8 bases matching TRBD1. The junction had 4 bases not matched to a gene; V was cut back by 1 base and J by 5 bases. Germline loops: CDR1 SGHRS, CDR2 YFSETQ. This CDR3 has 14 amino acids. As DNA, the CDR3 is TGCGCCAGCAGCTTGAGGACAGGGATGGAGACCCAGTACTTC. Translation: CASSLRTGMETQYF. Looking up the rest from reference TRBV5-1 and TRBJ2-5 gives the full variable domain: KAGVTQTPRYLIKTRGQQVTLSCSPISGHRSVSWYQQTPGQGLQFLFEYFSETQRNKGNFPGRFSGRQFSNSRSEMNVSTLELGDSALYLCASSLRTGMETQYFGPGTRLLVL.

The CDR3 sequence is CASSLEVTCGAGTIYF. The CDR3 DNA reads TGTGCCAGCAGCTTAGAGGTGACCTGCGGGGCAGGCACAATATATTTT. The rearrangement joins TRBV7-4 to TRBJ1-3; TRBD1 might be the D (5 bases). Trimming stripped 1 base from V and 13 bases from J, with 23 bases between. This CDR3 is 16 amino acids long. In germline, CDR1 is SGHVT, CDR2 SQSDAQ.

This clonotype was observed at least ten times. The chain couples TRBV6-5 to TRBJ2-3; D unclear. Deletions cut 3 bases from V and 2 bases from J, with 12 bases between. From germline, CDR1 is MNHEY and CDR2 SVGAGI. This CDR3 region has 15 residues. CDR3 sequence: CASSYYRRDTDTQYF. The CDR3 DNA sequence: TGTGCCAGCAGTTATTACCGAAGAGACACAGATACGCAGTATTTT.

The chain links TRBV19 to TRBJ2-3; D call uncertain. Trimming took 6 bases from V and 6 from J, leaving 7 bases between them. The CDR3 loop spans 11 amino acids. Germline V lookup: CDR1 LNHDA, CDR2 SQIVND (reference sequence). Here the CDR3 DNA reads TGTGCCAGTAGCAATGGGGATACGCAGTATTTT. Its protein is CASSNGDTQYF.

This clonotype was picked up many times. The rearrangement joins TRBV6-6 to TRBJ1-3; maybe TRBD1 (5 bases). V was cut by 6 bases and J by 4 bases, with 19 bases left in between. CDR3 size: 16 residues. Germline V gene sequence: CDR1 MNHNY, CDR2 SVGAGI (reference sequence). The CDR3 bases are TGTGCCAGCAGCACACTCGGGGGGGTAAGGGGAAACACCATATATTTT. Protein product: CASSTLGGVRGNTIYF.

A note on this clonotype: Since a much larger clone is just one base distant, this may be a read error. DNA of the CDR3: TGTGCCAGCAGTTACCTCTATTGGCGGTACTTC. Protein sequence: CASSYLYWRYF. The V and J genes are TRBV5-4 and TRBJ2-7; D unclear. The CDR3 runs 11 residues. V lost 5 bases and J 12 bases, leaving 15 bases between the germline ends. Germline-derived CDR1 and CDR2 are SGHNT and YYREEE (reference sequence). The whole variable domain, remainder taken from reference TRBV5-4 and TRBJ2-7, is ETGVTQSPTHLIKTRGQQVTLRCSSQSGHNTVSWYQQALGQGPQFIFQYYREEENGRGNFPPRFSGLQFPNYSSELNVNALELDDSALYLCASSYLYWRYFGPGTRLTVT.

In this sample, this clonotype turned up many times. Here the CDR3 reads CASSWDPVNTEAFF. The CDR3 coding sequence is TGTGCCAGCAGCTGGGACCCGGTGAACACTGAAGCTTTCTTT. J is TRBJ1-1 and V is TRBV5-8; maybe TRBD1 (5 bases). CDR1 is SGHTS, CDR2 YDEGEE, per germline. This CDR3 comprises 14 residues. The germline V and J ends were trimmed by 3 bases and 0 bases, with 9 bases remaining between them.

To note about this clonotype: Sequence at one end of the junction differs from germline and may be a read error. V is TRBV7-3 and J is TRBJ1-2; 8 nucleotides align to TRBD1. Germline-derived CDR1 and CDR2 are SGHTA and FQGTGA. CDR3 length: 14 residues. Here the CDR3 DNA reads TGTGCCAGCAGCTTATACGCGCAGGGGGCGGCGAACACTTTC. Translation gives CASSLYAQGAANTF. The full variable domain, in which reference TRBV7-3 and TRBJ1-2 provide the parts outside the CDR3, is GAGVSQTPSNKVTEKGKYVELRCDPISGHTALYWYRQSLGQGPEFLIYFQGTGAADDSGLPNDRFFAVRPEGSVSTLKIQRTERGDSAVYLCASSLYAQGAANTFGSGTRLTVV.

A few counts support this clonotype. J is TRBJ1-3 and V is TRBV11-2; D is perhaps TRBD1 (6 bases). Trimming pared 10 bases from V and 0 bases from J, leaving 19 bases between. The CDR3 covers 16 residues. Germline V CDR1 and CDR2: SGHAT, FQNNGV. Written as DNA, the CDR3 is TGTGCCACCACCGGGGGCCCGAAGAGCTCTGGAAACACCATATATTTT. Translation gives CATTGGPKSSGNTIYF.

Note on this clonotype: A read error is possible here, since a much larger clone lies one base away. The CDR3 DNA sequence: TGTGCCAGCAGCTTGTTCAGGGGTCCTAATGAAGAACTGTTTTTT. This encodes CASSLFRGPNEELFF. J is TRBJ1-4 and V is TRBV7-2; TRBD1 might be the D (6 bases). This CDR3 spans 15 amino acids. CDR1 and CDR2 from the germline V gene are SGHTA and FQGNSA.

In this sample, this clonotype turned up many times. V and J are TRBV11-3 and TRBJ2-7; D is uncertain. Germline CDR1 reads SGHNT; CDR2 reads YENEEA. V lost 5 bases to trimming and J lost 1 base, with 12 bases between them. The CDR3 totals 14 residues. In nucleotides, the CDR3 is TGTGCCAGCAGCAAAACTGCCGGTTCCTACGAGCAGTACTTC. This codes for CASSKTAGSYEQYF.

Regarding this clonotype: One end of the junction fails to match germline, which may point to a read error. The V call is TRBV7-3, the J call TRBJ1-4; D perhaps matches TRBD1 (5 bases). This CDR3 region has 15 residues. CDR1 is SGHTA and CDR2 is FQGTGA in the germline V gene. Written as DNA, the CDR3 is TGTGCCACCAGCAGAGGGGAGGTAGCTAATGAAAAACTGTTTTTT. The encoded protein is CATSRGEVANEKLFF.